This note documents a single T cell receptor beta chain sequence. As originally analysed: Estimation of nucleated cell counts relied on the amplification of reference gene primers. Here immunoSEQ multiplex PCR was the method, and the copy in TCRdb shows in-frame clones only, minus some. Clone size and V and J calls were adopted from that table, with D and trimming inferred from the DNA. Of about 130,000 clones listed, around 88% are singletons. The germline gives CDR1 MNHEY, CDR2 SMNVEV (reference sequence). The CDR3 is 13 residues long. V was pared by 6 bases and J by 11 bases, with 6 bases of the junction left unmatched. Seattle patients were enrolled while actively infected and followed longitudinally. This sample is part of a study of blood T cell repertoires in COVID-19. On the study more broadly: PBMCs, B-cell-depleted T cells, or T cells were the source of the cDNA or gDNA that made up the material.

The genes are TRBV27 and TRBJ1-6, with TRBD1 matching over 8 bases. The clonotype comes from a man aged 60-69 years with COVID-19, enrolled during active disease. The sample comprised peripheral blood. CDR3 in DNA: TGTGCCAGCAGAACAGGGGGGAAAACACCCCTCCACTTT. Residues: CASRTGGKTPLHF.